These T cell receptor beta chains were read from a single sample in a study of blood T cell repertoires in COVID-19. Generated by immunoSEQ multiplex PCR, the TCRdb table keeps only in-frame clones and is missing some. The repertoire includes some 150,000 clones, approximately 84% of them detected once, and more than 0.85% sits in the top ten. Sequenced material: peripheral blood. The receptors were sampled from a man aged 35 to 55 with acute or convalescent COVID-19. CDR3s include the opening cysteine and the closing phenylalanine or tryptophan. The D gene is left open where the match is weak. The listing skips clone size in some rows; elsewhere it reads once, few, many or a size class.

d_gene,v_gene,abundance,j_gene,CDR3nt,CDR3aa
TRBD1,TRBV9,.,TRBJ1-2,TGTGCCAGCAGCGTACGACAGGGAAACTATGGCTACACCTTC,CASSVRQGNYGYTF
.,TRBV5-5,.,TRBJ2-7,TGTGCCAGCAGCCCGGGTTCAGCCTACGAGCAGTACTTC,CASSPGSAYEQYF
.,TRBV28,.,TRBJ1-2,TGTGCCAGCAGTAAAGTGAGGGTCGATAACTATGGCTACACCTTC,CASSKVRVDNYGYTF
.,TRBV9,.,TRBJ1-3,TGTGCCAGCAGCGTAGGCTTTGGGTCGGCGGGCGGAAACACCATATATTTT,CASSVGFGSAGGNTIYF
.,TRBV12-5,.,TRBJ1-2,TGTGCTAGTGCCCAAGAGTATAACTATGGCTACACCTTC,CASAQEYNYGYTF
TRBD1,TRBV6-5,.,TRBJ1-1,TGTGCCAGCAGCAATAGACAGGGGCAGAACACTGAAGCTTTCTTT,CASSNRQGQNTEAFF
.,TRBV30,.,TRBJ1-2,TGTGCCTGGAGTCTCCCCAAGCAGGGAATCTATGGCTACACCTTC,CAWSLPKQGIYGYTF
.,TRBV12-5,.,TRBJ1-1,TGTGCTAGTGCCCCCGCCGGGACAAACTCGGCTGAAGCTTTCTTT,CASAPAGTNSAEAFF
TRBD1,TRBV19,.,TRBJ2-2,TGTGCCAGTAGTTCCCGGACAGGGCGAACCGGGGAGCTGTTTTTT,CASSSRTGRTGELFF
TRBD2,TRBV27,.,TRBJ2-1,TGTGCCAGCAGTTTATTGGTCGGGACTAGCCTCCACAATGAGCAGTTCTTC,CASSLLVGTSLHNEQFF
.,TRBV2,.,TRBJ1-2,TGTGCCAGCAGTGGGGAGTTGGGTGGCTACACCTTC,CASSGELGGYTF
.,TRBV9,.,TRBJ1-6,TGTGCCAGCAGCGTAGTGCCGGATTCACCCCTCCACTTT,CASSVVPDSPLHF
TRBD1,TRBV5-6,few,TRBJ1-5,TGTGCCAGCAGCTCGGGACAGTTCAATCAGCCCCAGCATTTT,CASSSGQFNQPQHF
TRBD2,TRBV3-1/TRBV3-2,.,TRBJ2-3,TGTGCCAGCAGCCAACTCCTAGCGGGCACAGATACGCAGTATTTT,CASSQLLAGTDTQYF
.,TRBV5-8,.,TRBJ2-1,TGTGCCAGCAGACACCTAGCGTTATCCTACAATGAGCAGTTCTTC,CASRHLALSYNEQFF
.,TRBV12-3/TRBV12-4,.,TRBJ1-5,TGTGCCAGCAGTCCGGGGGTAAATCAGCCCCAGCATTTT,CASSPGVNQPQHF
.,TRBV5-6,.,TRBJ1-3,TGTGCCAGCAGCTATCAGGCCAGCTCTGGAAACACCATATATTTT,CASSYQASSGNTIYF
TRBD1,TRBV7-2,.,TRBJ1-2,TGTGCCAGCAGCTTCCAGGGGGCTCTGGGCTACACCTTC,CASSFQGALGYTF
TRBD1,TRBV6-5,.,TRBJ1-2,TGTGCCAGCAGGGCTCCTCTAGGGGGCGGCTACACCTTC,CASRAPLGGGYTF
TRBD1,TRBV6-5,.,TRBJ2-7,TGTGCCAGCAGACCGGGACAGGGTAGCAACGAGCAGTACTTC,CASRPGQGSNEQYF
.,TRBV28,.,TRBJ1-3,TGTGCCAGCAGAGGGGCTTCGGAAAACACCATATATTTT,CASRGASENTIYF
.,TRBV27,.,TRBJ1-2,TGTGCCAGCAGCCCCTCGGGGTATGGCTGGGGCTACACCTTC,CASSPSGYGWGYTF
TRBD1,TRBV15,few,TRBJ2-7,TGTGCCACCAGAAGGGTCGGACAGGACCACGAGCAGTACTTC,CATRRVGQDHEQYF
.,TRBV5-6,.,TRBJ2-3,TGTGCCAGCAGCTTGTCAGGGGACGGATTCACAGATACGCAGTATTTT,CASSLSGDGFTDTQYF
TRBD2,TRBV4-1,.,TRBJ2-5,TGCGCCAGCAGCTTACGACTAGCGGGTGAGACCCAGTACTTC,CASSLRLAGETQYF
TRBD2,TRBV6-2/TRBV6-3,.,TRBJ2-1,TGTGCCAGCAGTTACTCGATTCCCAGCGGGGTTAACAATGAGCAGTTCTTC,CASSYSIPSGVNNEQFF
.,TRBV30,.,TRBJ2-1,TGTGCCTGGAGACCCGCGCCCCACAATGAGCAGTTCTTC,CAWRPAPHNEQFF
.,TRBV7-9,.,TRBJ1-4,TGTGCCAGCAGTACGGGTAGGACAGAACATGAAAAACTGTTTTTT,CASSTGRTEHEKLFF
.,TRBV5-4,.,TRBJ1-1,TGTGCCAGCAGCTTCAATAGGGGGAACACTGAAGCTTTCTTT,CASSFNRGNTEAFF
.,TRBV2,few,TRBJ2-2,TGTGCCAGCATGAGGGACACCGGGGAGCTGTTTTTT,CASMRDTGELFF
TRBD2,TRBV5-6,.,TRBJ2-2,TGTGCCAGCAGCTCACCGGAGCGGGGGGTAATACCCGGGGAGCTGTTTTTT,CASSSPERGVIPGELFF
.,TRBV28,.,TRBJ1-5,TGTGCCAGCAGCCGGTCCTGGGGGGGCGGACATTTT,CASSRSWGGGHF
.,TRBV6-5,.,TRBJ2-7,TGTGCCAGCTCGGCGGCGGCTTCCTACGAGCAGTACTTC,CASSAAASYEQYF
TRBD1,TRBV5-1,.,TRBJ2-7,TGCGCCAGCAGCTTGGCCCGGACAGGGGGCGCTTTAGGAACCTACGAGCAGTACTTC,CASSLARTGGALGTYEQYF
.,TRBV19,.,TRBJ1-2,TGTGCCAGTAGTATGGAGGGTTTCTATGGCTACACCTTC,CASSMEGFYGYTF
TRBD1,TRBV4-1,.,TRBJ1-4,TGCGCCAGCAGCCAATTACCAGGGGGCGCAACTAATGAAAAACTGTTTTTT,CASSQLPGGATNEKLFF
TRBD1,TRBV4-1,.,TRBJ2-2,TGCGCCAGCAGCCAACCGGGACAGGGGACCGGGGAGCTGTTTTTT,CASSQPGQGTGELFF
.,TRBV18,.,TRBJ1-3,TGTGCCAGCTCACCAGAGTACTCTGGAAACACCATATATTTT,CASSPEYSGNTIYF
.,TRBV7-2,.,TRBJ1-1,TGTGCCAGCAGTCTGGAGATTAAGAACACTGAAGCTTTCTTT,CASSLEIKNTEAFF
TRBD1,TRBV27,.,TRBJ1-4,TGTGCCAGCAGTATTCAGGGGGCCGGTGAAAAACTGTTTTTT,CASSIQGAGEKLFF
TRBD1,TRBV27,.,TRBJ2-1,TGTGCCAGCAGTTCAAACAGGGGCAGTAGCTCCTACAATGAGCAGTTCTTC,CASSSNRGSSSYNEQFF